These T cell receptor beta chains were read from a single sample in a study of T cells after yellow fever vaccination. TCRdb redid the calling of the 5' RACE reads with MiXCR, one entry per CDR3 protein. This sample has 250,000 to 350,000 distinct CDR3 sequences, with 3.5% to 4.5% found just once. The source was PBMCs, collected 15 days after the yellow fever booster vaccination. Receptors originate from a man between 18 and 35 years old who received the YFV17D yellow fever vaccine. CDR3s leave out the opening cysteine and the closing phenylalanine or tryptophan. Clone size is stated in some rows and not others, as once, few, many or a class when expanded.

v_gene | abundance | CDR3aa
TRBV6-5 | few | ASSYGQKYNEQF
TRBV7-6 | many | ASSLAGGLDTQY
TRBV5-1 | - | ASSLALGGPEAF
TRBV5-6 | few | ASSRGTGVTGELF
TRBV3-1 | many | ASSLQRGEGETQY
TRBV7-3 | - | ASSHGTGVGYT
TRBV7-2 | few | ASSLVAGRGRGRNSPLH
TRBV4-3 | many | ASSQDGGNSPLH
TRBV7-2 | many | ASSLRGTTYTGELF
TRBV4-3 | few | ASSLGTSGEYEQY
TRBV9 | few | ASRARDRINSPLH
TRBV20-1 | - | SAPRQGSRNSPLH
TRBV6-5 | few | ASSWGSGNTIY
TRBV11-2 | many | ASSRQGRTEAF
TRBV6-2/TRBV6-3 | many | ASSPSSSGANVLT
TRBV7-2 | many | ASSLVSSITDTQY
TRBV4-1 | - | ASSPPDRLSYEQY
TRBV5-5 | many | ASSLPGGKETQY
TRBV5-1 | many | ASSLFGTGYEQY
TRBV10-2 | many | ASSESGRGSTDTQY
TRBV13 | - | ASSPGIALEGEQF
TRBV20-1 | few | SAHRTVGYEQY
TRBV2 | few | ASSEALRATNTGELF
TRBV5-1 | few | ASSLEGEGPTDTQY
TRBV6-2/TRBV6-3 | - | ASRGNLYEQY
TRBV7-2 | many | ASSVQSTDTQY
TRBV20-1 | many | SARGTSGGSNTQY
TRBV5-6 | many | ASSLVAGGIRDTQY
TRBV10-3 | few | AISEGYEKLF
TRBV29-1 | - | SVSAGRGTDTQY
TRBV4-3 | - | ASSQGRLGADTQY
TRBV29-1 | few | SVEGGYLFHEQF
TRBV20-1 | - | SARDYRAEEKLF
TRBV20-1 | many | SAPLNVNEKLF
TRBV27 | few | ASSFTGVGAYEQY
TRBV20-1 | many | SAADSKNNSPLH
TRBV10-3 | few | AIRRGLDTDTQY
TRBV6-2/TRBV6-3 | few | ASSYSRAGSTDTQY
TRBV4-3 | many | ASSLRPANTGELF
TRBV7-9 | many | ASSYRGWYEQF
TRBV10-3 | - | AINGTGVRETQY
TRBV4-3 | many | ASSQDGLAGNVETQY
TRBV6-5 | - | ASSLGVPRGNTEAF
TRBV5-5 | - | ASSLVGSGNTIY
TRBV9 | many | ASSVALGQGLETQY
TRBV29-1 | many | SVERAILSETQY
TRBV28 | - | ASSSGGWSNQPQH
TRBV7-2 | many | ASSFGGVTDTQY
TRBV10-3 | many | AISEWEGIQPQH
TRBV7-6 | many | ASSQLAGGHTDTQY
TRBV7-6 | many | ASSPRTSVGPGELF
TRBV2 | - | ASRREGNEQF
TRBV7-2 | many | ASSRRQGTLAKNIQY
TRBV5-1 | many | ASAEGGGAFYNEQF
TRBV20-1 | few | SAPKTNTYQPQH
TRBV20-1 | few | SAGRTGSGTDTQY
TRBV29-1 | many | SVAYGGNIQY
TRBV5-4 | - | ASSLAGGPRGYT
TRBV10-3 | many | AIRAPGASGNTEAF
TRBV10-3 | - | AISEEGGTYNEQF